This paragraph reports one T cell receptor (beta chain). This clonotype was counted a few times. No antigen is known for it. It has no much larger one-base neighbor in the sample; base qualities were not kept. The data stem from a study of patients and donors after allogeneic stem cell transplantation (dated by TCRdb to 2020 to 2021). Receptors were amplified or captured by RT-PCR. The instrument was a NextSeq 550. Using fastp at Q25 and MiXCR, TCRdb reprocessed the public reads and kept productive beta chains. Rows merge per CDR3 protein into single entries with the most common DNA and genes. In all, the sample holds under 200,000 distinct CDR3 sequences, and approximately 28% of those were seen once. About 3% of the sample is taken by the ten largest. The germline V gene specifies ENHRY as CDR1 and SYGVKD as CDR2. For this chain, trimming is 8 bases at the V end and 1 base at the J end, and the number of junction bases without a gene match is 1. The CDR3 sequence holds 13 residues, the cysteine and phenylalanine included. Only the CDR3 part of the read is kept: 39 bases, read in frame from the first base.

Sequenced input: blood, either unsorted or a sorted T cell fraction (not recorded which). This receptor was identified in a human donor who was either an allogeneic HSCT recipient or a stem cell or donor lymphocyte infusion donor (not recorded which). It is not recorded whose cells these are; they may come from a transplant donor. The rearranged chain carries TRBV10-3 and TRBJ2-3; TRBD1 aligns with 9 central bases. The CDR3 sequence is CAIRTGGTDTQYF. The base sequence is TGTGCCATCCGGACAGGGGGCACAGATACGCAGTATTTT.